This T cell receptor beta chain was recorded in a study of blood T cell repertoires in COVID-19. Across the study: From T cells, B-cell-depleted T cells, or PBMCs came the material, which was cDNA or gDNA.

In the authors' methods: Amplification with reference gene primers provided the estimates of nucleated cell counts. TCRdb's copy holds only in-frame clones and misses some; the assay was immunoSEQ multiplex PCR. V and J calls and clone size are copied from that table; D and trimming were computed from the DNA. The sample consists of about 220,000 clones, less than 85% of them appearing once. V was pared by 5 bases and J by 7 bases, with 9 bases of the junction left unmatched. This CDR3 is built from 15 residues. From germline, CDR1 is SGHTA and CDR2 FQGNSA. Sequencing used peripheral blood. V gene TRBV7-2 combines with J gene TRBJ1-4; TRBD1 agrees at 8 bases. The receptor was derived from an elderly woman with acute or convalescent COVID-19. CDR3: CASSPGGRAGEKLFF. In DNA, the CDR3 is TGTGCCAGCAGCCCAGGGGGCCGGGCGGGTGAAAAACTGTTTTTT. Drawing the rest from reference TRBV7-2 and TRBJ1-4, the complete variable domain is GAGVSQSPSNKVTEKGKDVELRCDPISGHTALYWYRQSLGQGLEFLIYFQGNSAPDKSGLPSDRFSAERTGGSVSTLTIQRTQQEDSAVYLCASSPGGRAGEKLFFGSGTQLSVL.